This T cell receptor (beta chain) was sequenced for a study of blood T cell repertoires in COVID-19. Study context: Samples came from the United States, Italy and Spain, spanning acute and convalescent COVID-19. Sources were T cells, B-cell-depleted T cells, or PBMCs; the material itself was cDNA or gDNA.

In the original processing: Using reference gene primer amplification, nucleated cell counts were estimated. Sequencing used immunoSEQ multiplex PCR; TCRdb keeps in-frame clones, though not all of them. V, J and clone size are taken as reported in that table, and D and trimming were inferred from the DNA itself. The sample includes some 110,000 clones, over 80% of them seen just once. This CDR3 spans 14 amino acids. Germline CDR1 SNHLY, CDR2 FYNNEI. With 6 bases clipped from V and 0 bases from J, the junction kept 2 bases outside the gene matches. The source material was peripheral blood. J is TRBJ1-5 and V is TRBV2; 7 nucleotides line up with TRBD1. This TCR derives from a woman aged 70-85 years with acute or convalescent COVID-19. CDR3 sequence: CASRGQISNQPQHF. The DNA for the CDR3 is TGTGCCAGCAGGGGACAGATTAGCAATCAGCCCCAGCATTTT. Supplemented by reference TRBV2 and TRBJ1-5, the full variable domain reads EPEVTQTPSHQVTQMGQEVILRCVPISNHLYFYWYRQILGQKVEFLVSFYNNEISEKSEIFDDQFSVERPDGSNFTLKIRSTKLEDSAMYFCASRGQISNQPQHFGDGTRLSIL.